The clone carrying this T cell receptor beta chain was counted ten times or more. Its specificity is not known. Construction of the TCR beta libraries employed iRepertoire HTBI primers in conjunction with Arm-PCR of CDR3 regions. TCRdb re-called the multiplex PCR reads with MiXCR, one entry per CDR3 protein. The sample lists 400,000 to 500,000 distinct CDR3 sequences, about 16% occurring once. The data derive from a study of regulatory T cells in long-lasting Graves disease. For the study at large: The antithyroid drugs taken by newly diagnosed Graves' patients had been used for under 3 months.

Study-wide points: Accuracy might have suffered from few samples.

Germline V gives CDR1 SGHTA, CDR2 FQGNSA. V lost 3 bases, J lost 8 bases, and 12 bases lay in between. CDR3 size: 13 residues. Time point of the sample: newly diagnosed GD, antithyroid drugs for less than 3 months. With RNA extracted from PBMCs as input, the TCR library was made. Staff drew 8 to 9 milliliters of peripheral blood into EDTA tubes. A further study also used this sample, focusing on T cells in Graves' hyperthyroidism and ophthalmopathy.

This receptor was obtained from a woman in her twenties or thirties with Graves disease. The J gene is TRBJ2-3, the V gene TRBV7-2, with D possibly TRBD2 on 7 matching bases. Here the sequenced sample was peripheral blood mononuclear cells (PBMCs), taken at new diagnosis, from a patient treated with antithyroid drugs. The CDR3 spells CASSFNREGTQYF. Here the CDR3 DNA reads TGTGCCAGCAGCTTTAACAGGGAGGGTACGCAGTATTTT.